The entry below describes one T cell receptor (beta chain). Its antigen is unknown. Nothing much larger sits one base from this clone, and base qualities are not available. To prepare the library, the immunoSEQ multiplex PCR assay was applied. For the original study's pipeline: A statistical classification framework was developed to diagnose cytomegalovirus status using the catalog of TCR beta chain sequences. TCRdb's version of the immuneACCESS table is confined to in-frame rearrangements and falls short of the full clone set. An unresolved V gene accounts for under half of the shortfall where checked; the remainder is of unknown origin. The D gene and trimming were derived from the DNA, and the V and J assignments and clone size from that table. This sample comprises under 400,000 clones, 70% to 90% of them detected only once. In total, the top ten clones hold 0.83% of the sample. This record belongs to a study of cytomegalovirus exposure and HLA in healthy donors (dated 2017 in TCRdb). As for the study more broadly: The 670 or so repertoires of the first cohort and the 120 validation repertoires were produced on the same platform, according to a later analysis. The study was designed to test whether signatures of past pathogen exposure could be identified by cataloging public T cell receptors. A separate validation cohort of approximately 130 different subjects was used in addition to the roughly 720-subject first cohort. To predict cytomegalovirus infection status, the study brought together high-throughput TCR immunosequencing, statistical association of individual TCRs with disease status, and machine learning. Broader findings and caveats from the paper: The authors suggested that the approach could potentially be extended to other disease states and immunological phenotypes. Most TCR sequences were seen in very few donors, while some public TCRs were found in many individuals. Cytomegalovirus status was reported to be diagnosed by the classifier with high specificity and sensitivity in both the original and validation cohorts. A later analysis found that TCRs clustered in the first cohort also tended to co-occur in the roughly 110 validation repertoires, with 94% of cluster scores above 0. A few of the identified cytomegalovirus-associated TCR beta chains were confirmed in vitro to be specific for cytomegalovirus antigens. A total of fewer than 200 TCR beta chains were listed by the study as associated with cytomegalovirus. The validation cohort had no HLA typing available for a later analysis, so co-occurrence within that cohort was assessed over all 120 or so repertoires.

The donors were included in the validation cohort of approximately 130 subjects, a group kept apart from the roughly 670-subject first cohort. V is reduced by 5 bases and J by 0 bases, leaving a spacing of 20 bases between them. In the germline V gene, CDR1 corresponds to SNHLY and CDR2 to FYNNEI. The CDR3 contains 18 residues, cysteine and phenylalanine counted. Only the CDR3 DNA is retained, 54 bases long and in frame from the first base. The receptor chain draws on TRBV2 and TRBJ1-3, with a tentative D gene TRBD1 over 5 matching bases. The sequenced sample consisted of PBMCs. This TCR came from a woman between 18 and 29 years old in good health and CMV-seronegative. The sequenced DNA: TGTGCCAGCAGTCCATTAGTTGGTGGGGGGGACTCTGGAAACACCATATATTTT. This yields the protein CASSPLVGGGDSGNTIYF.